The rows below give T cell receptor beta chains drawn from one sample of a study of blood T cells in healthy people across ages. MiXCR was run by TCRdb on the 5' RACE reads, yielding one entry per CDR3 protein. The table lists more than 800,000 distinct CDR3 sequences, about 28% of them singletons. Material: blood. The receptors stem from a woman older than 75 in good health. The CDR3 runs from the conserved cysteine through the conserved F or W. The D gene is left open where the match is weak. Expanded clones get a size class; other rows say once, few or many, or leave the size out.

clone_size,j_call,d_call,v_call,cdr3_nt,cdr3_aa
many,TRBJ2-5,TRBD1,TRBV20-1,TGCAGTGCGCCCGGGACAGGGGACACGGAGACCCAGTACTTC,CSAPGTGDTETQYF
.,TRBJ2-3,TRBD2,TRBV28,TGTGCCAGCAGTTTAATATCGCGTGGACTAGCGGGGGGGGGAGATACGCAGTATTTT,CASSLISRGLAGGGDTQYF
many,TRBJ2-5,.,TRBV12-3/TRBV12-4,TGTGCCAGCAGTTTACTTACCACTTCAGAGACCCAGTACTTC,CASSLLTTSETQYF
.,TRBJ2-7,TRBD2,TRBV20-1,TGCAGTGTTCCGACTAGCGGGGAAGATCGGTACTTC,CSVPTSGEDRYF
few,TRBJ1-2,.,TRBV5-1,TGCGCCAGCAGCTTGGAAGGGGGTGACTATGGCTACACCTTC,CASSLEGGDYGYTF
.,TRBJ2-3,TRBD2,TRBV12-3/TRBV12-4,TGTGCCAGCAGGTTGACTGGCGGGGGAACGCAGTATTTT,CASRLTGGGTQYF
once,TRBJ2-7,TRBD1,TRBV6-1,TGTGCCAGCAGTGATTTTAGGGGGACAGCCTGCTACGAGCAGTACTTC,CASSDFRGTACYEQYF
many,TRBJ1-6,.,TRBV20-1,TGCAGTGCTTGGTCGGACATTAATAATTCACCCCTCCACTTT,CSAWSDINNSPLHF
few,TRBJ2-2,.,TRBV24-1,TGTGCCACCAGTGTCGGACAGTCCGGGGAGCTGTTTTTT,CATSVGQSGELFF
many,TRBJ1-2,.,TRBV7-2,TGTGCCAGCAGCCCAGGGGATCAGCCCTATGGCTACACCTTC,CASSPGDQPYGYTF
many,TRBJ1-4,.,TRBV20-1,TGCAGTGCTAGGGTGGGGGGCAACAATGAAAAACTGTTTTTT,CSARVGGNNEKLFF
many,TRBJ2-3,TRBD2,TRBV2,TGTGCCAGCAGTTTGACTAGCGGAGATACGCAGTATTTT,CASSLTSGDTQYF
.,TRBJ2-1,.,TRBV11-3,TGTGCCAGCAGCCAAAGGATGAATGAGCAGTTCTTC,CASSQRMNEQFF
.,TRBJ2-7,.,TRBV3-1,TGTGCCAGCAGGCACCGAAGGGATGAGCAGTACTTC,CASRHRRDEQYF
.,TRBJ1-2,.,TRBV2,TGTGCCAGCAGTGACGCGGGGGCCCGATTAACTGGCTACACCTTC,CASSDAGARLTGYTF
many,TRBJ1-2,.,TRBV29-1,TGCAGCGTTCGACCTCGGGACTTGTGGTATGGCTACACCTTC,CSVRPRDLWYGYTF
.,TRBJ2-3,TRBD1,TRBV30,TGTGCCCGGAGCCCAGGGGGATCCACAGATACGCAGTATTTT,CARSPGGSTDTQYF
.,TRBJ2-1,TRBD2,TRBV29-1,TGCAGTCTAGCGGGAGATCAGCGGGGATCCTACAATGAGCAGTTCTTC,CSLAGDQRGSYNEQFF
few,TRBJ2-1,TRBD2,TRBV6-5,TGTGCCAGCAGTTACACAAGCGGGAGCCTGTACAATGAGCAGTTCTTC,CASSYTSGSLYNEQFF
.,TRBJ2-5,.,TRBV10-3,TGTGCCATCAGTGAGTCGGAACCCTTGGGGACCCAGTACTTC,CAISESEPLGTQYF
many,TRBJ2-5,TRBD2,TRBV27,TGTGCCAGCAGTTTCCAGCGGGGGGGCTTCGAGACCCAGTACTTC,CASSFQRGGFETQYF
.,TRBJ1-1,TRBD1,TRBV27,TGTGCCAGCAGAATACAGGGGGGGAACACTGAAGCTTTCTTT,CASRIQGGNTEAFF
many,TRBJ1-1,TRBD1,TRBV7-2,TGTGCCAGCAGCTCGTCAGGGGGGGCTGAAGCTTTCTTT,CASSSSGGAEAFF
few,TRBJ2-3,.,TRBV11-2,TGTGCCAGCAGCTTAGGGAACCCTGGGACAGATACGCAGTATTTT,CASSLGNPGTDTQYF
.,TRBJ2-5,.,TRBV10-1,TGCGCCAGCAGTGACGGGACGGGGCGGACCCAGTACTTC,CASSDGTGRTQYF
many,TRBJ1-5,.,TRBV10-3,TGTGCCACCAGGGGCGTTAGCAATCAGCCCCAGCATTTT,CATRGVSNQPQHF
many,TRBJ1-2,.,TRBV7-2,TGTGCCAGCAGCTTAGCTCACCATAACTATGGCTACACCTTC,CASSLAHHNYGYTF
few,TRBJ2-7,.,TRBV21-1,TGTGCCAGCAGCAAACGTCACGCAACCCAGGGGATAGAGCAGTACTTC,CASSKRHATQGIEQYF
.,TRBJ2-1,.,TRBV7-3,TGTGCCAGCAGCTTCGCGGGGTCCTCCGATGAGCAGTTCTTC,CASSFAGSSDEQFF
many,TRBJ1-2,.,TRBV7-2,TGTGCCAGCAGCTTTGAGGGACGTGGCTACACCTTC,CASSFEGRGYTF
many,TRBJ2-5,.,TRBV20-1,TGCAGTGTGACAGACCAAGAGACCCAGTACTTC,CSVTDQETQYF
.,TRBJ2-2,TRBD2,TRBV7-2,TGTGCCAGCAGACGCCGGGGGGGGAACACCGGGGAGCTGTTTTTT,CASRRRGGNTGELFF
.,TRBJ1-1,.,TRBV11-1,TGTGCCAGCAGCTTAGACCAGGGGCGCTCCACTGAAGCTTTCTTT,CASSLDQGRSTEAFF
many,TRBJ2-1,.,TRBV6-2/TRBV6-3,TGTGCCAGCACCCATGAGCAGTTCTTC,CASTHEQFF
many,TRBJ1-1,.,TRBV12-3/TRBV12-4,TGTGCCAGCAGTTACCCGGGACATCAGAACACTGAAGCTTTCTTT,CASSYPGHQNTEAFF
few,TRBJ1-2,.,TRBV6-2/TRBV6-3,TGTGCCAGCAGTTACTCGAAAAACTATGGCTACACCTTC,CASSYSKNYGYTF
.,TRBJ1-5,TRBD1,TRBV7-2,TGTGCCAGCAGCACCCCCTCGACAGGGGGCAATCAGCCCCAGCATTTT,CASSTPSTGGNQPQHF
.,TRBJ1-1,TRBD1,TRBV6-5,TGTGCCAGCAGCAGGCGGGGACAGCCCGCTTTCTTT,CASSRRGQPAFF
.,TRBJ2-5,TRBD1,TRBV6-1,TGTGCCAGCAGTGAATACAGGGGACAAGAGACCCAGTACTTC,CASSEYRGQETQYF
many,TRBJ2-5,.,TRBV6-1,TGTGCCAGCAGTGGGACCCGGGAAGTTCAAGAGACCCAGTACTTC,CASSGTREVQETQYF